This T cell receptor (beta chain) was identified in a study of PD-L1 blockade in urothelial cancer. Time point meaning: pretreatment peripheral blood. Germline V gives CDR1 MDHEN, CDR2 SYDVKM. The V segment lost 6 bases and the J segment 7 bases; nucleotides outside the gene matches: 12. This CDR3 region has 15 residues. Method: immunoSEQ multiplex PCR; TCRdb's copy keeps in-frame clones and lacks some. In the table there are approximately 47,000 clones, approximately 78% of which are singletons. Sequencing used PBMCs, obtained around atezolizumab (anti-PD-L1) treatment. This chain uses TRBV28 with TRBJ1-5, with 7 bases that match TRBD1. The TCR originated in a man between 45 and 60 years old with urothelial cancer. This chain's CDR3 is CASRTSGTAAQPQHF. DNA of the CDR3: TGTGCCAGCAGGACATCCGGGACAGCGGCGCAGCCCCAGCATTTT.